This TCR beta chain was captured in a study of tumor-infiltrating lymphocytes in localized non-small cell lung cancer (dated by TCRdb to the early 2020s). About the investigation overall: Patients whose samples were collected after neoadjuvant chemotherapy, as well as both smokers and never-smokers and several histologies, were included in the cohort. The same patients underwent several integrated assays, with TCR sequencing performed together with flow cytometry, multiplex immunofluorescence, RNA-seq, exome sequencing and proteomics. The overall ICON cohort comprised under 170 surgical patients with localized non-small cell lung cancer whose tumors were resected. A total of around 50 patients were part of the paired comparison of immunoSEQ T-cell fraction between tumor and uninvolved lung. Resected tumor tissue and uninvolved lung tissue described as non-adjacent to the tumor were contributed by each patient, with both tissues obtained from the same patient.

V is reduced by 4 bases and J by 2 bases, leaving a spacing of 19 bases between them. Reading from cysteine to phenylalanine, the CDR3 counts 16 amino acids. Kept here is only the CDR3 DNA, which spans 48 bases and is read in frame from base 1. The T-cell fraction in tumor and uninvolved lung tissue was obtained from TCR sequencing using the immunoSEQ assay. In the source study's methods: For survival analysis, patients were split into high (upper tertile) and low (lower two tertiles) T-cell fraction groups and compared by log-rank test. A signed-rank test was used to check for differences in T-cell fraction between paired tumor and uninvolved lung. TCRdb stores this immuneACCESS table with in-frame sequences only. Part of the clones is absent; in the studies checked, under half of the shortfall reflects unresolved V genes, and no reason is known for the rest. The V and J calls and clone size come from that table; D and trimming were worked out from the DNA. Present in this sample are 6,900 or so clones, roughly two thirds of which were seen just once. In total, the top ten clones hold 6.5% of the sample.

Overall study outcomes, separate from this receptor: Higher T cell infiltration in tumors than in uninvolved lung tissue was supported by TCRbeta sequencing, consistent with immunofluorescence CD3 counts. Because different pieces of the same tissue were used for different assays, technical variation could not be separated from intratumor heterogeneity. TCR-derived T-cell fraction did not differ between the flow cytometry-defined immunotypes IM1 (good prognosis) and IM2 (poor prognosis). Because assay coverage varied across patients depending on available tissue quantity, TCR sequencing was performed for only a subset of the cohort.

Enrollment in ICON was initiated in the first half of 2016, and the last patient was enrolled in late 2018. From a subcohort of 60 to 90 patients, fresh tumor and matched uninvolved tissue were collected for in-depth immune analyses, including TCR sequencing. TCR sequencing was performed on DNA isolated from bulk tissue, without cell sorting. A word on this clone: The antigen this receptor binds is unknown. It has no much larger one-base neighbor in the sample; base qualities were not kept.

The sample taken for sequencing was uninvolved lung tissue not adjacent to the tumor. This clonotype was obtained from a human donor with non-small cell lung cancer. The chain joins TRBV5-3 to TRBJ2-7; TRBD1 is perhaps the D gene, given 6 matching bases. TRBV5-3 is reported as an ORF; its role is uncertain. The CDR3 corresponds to CARSLSRQGRTYEQYF. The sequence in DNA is TGTGCCAGAAGCCTGTCTCGGCAGGGGCGGACCTACGAGCAGTACTTC.